Shown below are 24 T cell receptor beta chains from a single sample sequenced in a study of T cell responses to AZD1222 COVID-19 vaccine. Data came from immunoSEQ multiplex PCR; TCRdb stores just in-frame clones and leaves some out. Altogether 130,000 or so clones are present, roughly nine tenths being singletons, with the ten largest covering approximately 3.1%. The sequences come from peripheral blood, collected on day 0 of AZD1222 vaccination. The receptors originated from an adult in good health.

The rearrangement uses TRBV7-2 and TRBJ1-6; no clear D. Per germline, CDR1 SGHTA and CDR2 FQGNSA. CDR3 length: 14 residues. Trimming removed 3 bases at V and 7 bases at J, with 10 bases between. CDR3 DNA sequence: TGTGCCAGCAGCTTCGCGCTCAAAAATTCACCCCTCCACTTT. Its protein product is CASSFALKNSPLHF.

This clone showed up just once. The rearrangement links TRBV4-2 to TRBJ2-3; possibly TRBD1 for D (5 bases). Trimming removed 4 bases at V and 0 bases at J, with 14 bases between. The CDR3 covers 16 residues. Germline CDR1 is LGHNA and CDR2 is YNFKEQ. The CDR3 is CASSLETALSTDTQYF. CDR3 in DNA: TGTGCCAGCAGCCTTGAGACAGCACTTAGCACAGATACGCAGTATTTT.

The rearrangement links TRBV4-1 to TRBJ2-7; 16 bases map to TRBD2. The trim removed 0 bases at V and 2 bases at J, leaving 7 bases unmatched. The CDR3 covers 19 residues. The V gene's germline CDR1 is MGHRA and CDR2 YSYEKL. This CDR3 is CASSQDWGLAGGTPYEQYF. Written as DNA, the CDR3 is TGCGCCAGCAGCCAAGATTGGGGACTAGCGGGAGGGACGCCCTACGAGCAGTACTTC.

The rearrangement links TRBV2 to TRBJ2-2, with D unclear. Germline CDR1 SNHLY, CDR2 FYNNEI. This CDR3 has 14 residues. V was pared by 4 bases and J by 4 bases, with 10 bases between. The CDR3 sequence: CASSVGYPTGELFF. As DNA, the CDR3 is TGTGCCAGCAGTGTGGGCTATCCCACCGGGGAGCTGTTTTTT.

The chain uses TRBV3-1 (or the pseudogene TRBV3-2) and TRBJ2-2; 15 nucleotides align to TRBD2. The V and J ends lost 5 bases and 4 bases, in that order; junction bases with no gene match: 20. CDR1 LGHDT and CDR2 YNNKEL come from the germline V gene (reference sequence). The CDR3 runs to 22 residues. CDR3 protein: CASSIRESPGTSGRNITGELFF. DNA for the CDR3: TGTGCCAGCAGCATCCGAGAGTCCCCCGGGACTAGCGGGAGGAACATCACCGGGGAGCTGTTTTTT.

The count of this clone is one. The chain couples TRBV28 to TRBJ1-3; D gene ambiguous. CDR3 length equals 16 residues. V lost 5 bases to trimming and J lost 5 bases, with 19 bases between them. Germline CDR1 MDHEN, CDR2 SYDVKM. CDR3 residues: CASSPDGLSRRNTIYF. CDR3 sequence (DNA): TGTGCCAGCAGTCCGGATGGCCTTTCCCGGCGAAACACCATATATTTT. Based on the CDR3 plus reference TRBV28 and TRBJ1-3, the full variable domain is DVKVTQSSRYLVKRTGEKVFLECVQDMDHENMFWYRQDPGLGLRLIYFSYDVKMKEKGDIPEGYSVSREKKERFSLILESASTNQTSMYLCASSPDGLSRRNTIYFGEGSWLTVV.

The chain links TRBV6-5 to TRBJ1-4, with 7 positions matching TRBD1. The CDR3 covers 15 residues. Germline lookup yields CDR1 MNHEY and CDR2 SVGAGI. After removal of 6 bases from V and 8 bases from J, the junction contained 12 bases not matched to a gene. The CDR3 here is CASSTTGWGGEKLFF. CDR3 sequence (DNA): TGTGCCAGCAGCACGACAGGGTGGGGTGGGGAAAAACTGTTTTTT.

V gene TRBV2 combines with J gene TRBJ1-1; a weak D match, TRBD1 (6 bases). CDR1 SNHLY and CDR2 FYNNEI come from the germline V gene. The CDR3 loop spans 13 amino acids. V was pared by 10 bases and J by 1 base, with 13 bases between. The CDR3 protein is CAIVGGGNTEAFF. CDR3 DNA: TGTGCCATCGTAGGGGGGGGGAACACTGAAGCTTTCTTT.

V gene TRBV7-9 combines with J gene TRBJ1-4; unclear D gene. Trimming took 4 bases from V and 8 from J, leaving 11 bases between them. This CDR3 comprises 13 residues. CDR1 and CDR2 (germline): SEHNR, FQNEAQ (reference sequence). The CDR3 DNA reads as TGTGCCAGCAGCTCGGGTCAAGGGGAAAAACTGTTTTTT. Its translation is CASSSGQGEKLFF.

The chain uses TRBV6-5 and TRBJ2-6; 7 bases fit TRBD1. Germline CDR1 reads MNHEY; CDR2 reads SVGAGI. Losses at the gene ends were 4 bases for V and 0 bases for J; bases not matched to a gene: 0. The CDR3 contains 15 residues. Here the CDR3 DNA reads TGTGCCAGCAGTTCAGGGGGCTCTGGGGCCAACGTCCTGACTTTC. Translating it yields CASSSGGSGANVLTF.

The chain couples TRBV2 to TRBJ2-5; 8 bases fit TRBD1. The CDR3 is 17 residues long. Trimming removed 2 bases from V and 4 bases from J; junction bases left unmatched: 12. Germline assignment: CDR1 SNHLY and CDR2 FYNNEI. CDR3 coding DNA: TGTGCCAGCAGTGAACGAACAGGGGGTAGGGGGGTAGAGACCCAGTACTTC. This codes for CASSERTGGRGVETQYF.

The J gene is TRBJ2-5, the V gene TRBV5-1; 14 bases map to TRBD2. CDR1 and CDR2 (germline): SGHRS, YFSETQ. The CDR3 loop spans 16 amino acids. After removal of 2 bases from V and 9 bases from J, the junction contained 9 bases not matched to a gene. CDR3 bases: TGCGCCAGCAGCTTTGGGCCGGGACTAGCGGGGGAGGCCCAGTACTTC. Its translation: CASSFGPGLAGEAQYF.

This sequence joins TRBV4-2 and TRBJ1-1; TRBD1 might be the D (5 bases). This CDR3 spans 15 amino acids. Trimming removed 1 base at V and 2 bases at J, with 11 bases between. CDR1 is LGHNA and CDR2 is YNFKEQ in the germline V gene. The chain's CDR3 is CASSQVGEINTEAFF. The CDR3 coding sequence is TGTGCCAGCAGCCAAGTAGGGGAGATAAACACTGAAGCTTTCTTT.

This chain joins TRBV28 and TRBJ2-7; 15 bases agree with TRBD2. This CDR3 contains 15 residues. Looked up from germline, CDR1 is MDHEN and CDR2 is SYDVKM. Trimming removed 5 bases from V and 6 bases from J; junction bases left unmatched: 5. CDR3 in DNA: TGTGCCAGCAGTCCTGGACTAGCGGGAGGGTTCGAGCAGTACTTC. It yields the protein CASSPGLAGGFEQYF.

The chain combines TRBV29-1 with TRBJ1-1; no firm D call. Trimming cost V 7 bases and J 6 bases, with 9 bases left between them. The CDR3 covers 10 residues. The germline V gene has CDR1 SQVTM and CDR2 ANQGSEA. The CDR3 DNA sequence: TGCAGCGCCCGGACCTCTGAAGCTTTCTTT. Protein sequence: CSARTSEAFF.

The V call is TRBV24-1, the J call TRBJ2-1; the match to TRBD1 covers 7 bases. Unmatched junction bases numbered 12, after V lost 4 bases and J lost 7 bases. There are 16 residues in the CDR3. CDR1 is KGHDR, CDR2 SFDVKD, per germline. The CDR3 region is CATSESVGGVLNEQFF. Written as DNA, the CDR3 is TGTGCCACCAGTGAGTCTGTAGGGGGCGTCTTGAATGAGCAGTTCTTC.

In nucleotides, the CDR3 is TGTGCCAGCAGCTTCTTGCGGGAGAATGAGCAGTTCTTC. Translated: CASSFLRENEQFF. This sequence joins TRBV7-8 and TRBJ2-1, with 7 positions matching TRBD2. Germline V gene data show CDR1 as SGHVS and CDR2 as FQNEAQ. The length of the CDR3 is 13 residues. Trimming cost V 3 bases and J 7 bases; bases outside gene matches: 3.

The rearrangement links TRBV9 to TRBJ1-2; 7 positions agree with TRBD1. This CDR3 region has 15 residues. Trimming at V came to 3 bases and at J to 1 base, leaving 6 bases not matched to a gene. CDR1 is SGDLS, CDR2 YYNGEE, per germline. In DNA form, the CDR3 reads TGTGCCAGCAGCGCCGGGACAGAGATTAACTATGGCTACACCTTC. Its protein product is CASSAGTEINYGYTF.

The V and J genes are TRBV5-1 and TRBJ2-2; 7 positions match TRBD2. V trimming: 6 bases; J trimming: 7 bases; junction bases outside the gene matches: 6. Germline V gives CDR1 SGHRS, CDR2 YFSETQ. This CDR3 comprises 13 residues. The CDR3 region has the DNA TGCGCCAGCAAACTAGCGATAGTCGGGGAGCTGTTTTTT. Amino acids: CASKLAIVGELFF.

This clone has only a few counts. The chain recombines TRBV5-6 with TRBJ1-1, with 8 bases matching TRBD1. The V segment lost 4 bases and the J segment 8 bases; nucleotides outside the gene matches: 1. The germline V gene has CDR1 SGHDT and CDR2 YYEEEE. The CDR3 totals 11 residues. CDR3: CASSRDREAFF. The DNA for the CDR3 is TGTGCCAGCAGCAGGGACAGGGAAGCTTTCTTT. Looking up the rest from reference TRBV5-6 and TRBJ1-1 gives the full variable domain: DAGVTQSPTHLIKTRGQQVTLRCSPKSGHDTVSWYQQALGQGPQFIFQYYEEEERQRGNFPDRFSGHQFPNYSSELNVNALLLGDSALYLCASSRDREAFFGQGTRLTVV.

The chain recombines TRBV4-1 with TRBJ2-3; a weak D match, TRBD1 (6 bases). Per the germline V gene, CDR1 is MGHRA and CDR2 is YSYEKL. This CDR3 has 17 residues. The V end lost 2 bases, the J end lost 4 bases, and 19 bases lay between the germline ends. The CDR3 here is CASSQTLQGMRSDTQYF. For the CDR3, the DNA is TGCGCCAGCAGCCAAACCCTTCAGGGGATGCGGTCAGATACGCAGTATTTT.

This CDR3 is CASSQDSGTQYF. In nucleotides, the CDR3 is TGTGCCAGCAGCCAAGATTCAGGCACCCAGTACTTC. The chain joins TRBV3-1 (or the pseudogene TRBV3-2) to TRBJ2-5, with no clear D. Germline V gene lookup returns CDR1 LGHDT and CDR2 YNNKEL (reference sequence). CDR3 size: 12 residues. V was trimmed by 0 bases and J by 8 bases, leaving 7 bases between them.

This chain joins TRBV6-5 and TRBJ1-1, with D perhaps TRBD1 (5 bases). Germline V gene sequence: CDR1 MNHEY, CDR2 SVGAGI. This CDR3 spans 11 amino acids. V was clipped by 2 bases and J by 9 bases, with 7 bases between them. CDR3 region: CASSYGGKAFF. The CDR3 DNA sequence: TGTGCCAGCAGTTACGGGGGTAAAGCTTTCTTT.

The chain recombines TRBV10-3 with TRBJ1-5; 7 bases line up with TRBD1. This CDR3 region has 14 residues. Germline-derived CDR1 and CDR2 are ENHRY and SYGVKD. V lost 8 bases and J lost 0; bases outside the gene matches: 4. CDR3 DNA sequence: TGTGCCATCCAACAGGGGAATAGCAATCAGCCCCAGCATTTT. It encodes CAIQQGNSNQPQHF.